The sequence of this T cell receptor (beta chain) was determined in a study of T cells in women clearing cervical HPV infection. The wider study: Cases' blood sampling followed lesion detection by median about 21 weeks (90 to 200).

On this clone: The antigen is not known. The missing CDR3 end, 3 residues past where the read stops, is filled in from the germline J gene.

Trimming pared 4 bases from V and 1 base from J, leaving 4 bases between. The CDR3 totals 12 residues. Germline V gives CDR1 KGHSH, CDR2 LQKENI. Generated by immunoSEQ multiplex PCR, the TCRdb table keeps only in-frame clones and is missing some. The ten most abundant clones cover 3.5% to 4.5% of a sample with over 30,000 clones. Study conclusions and caveats: T-cell numbers per sample were unknown and may explain richness differences. CIN3+ cases had significantly higher TCR richness than controls; evenness did not differ. TRBV6-7 relative abundance averaged approximately 0.1% in cases and approximately 0.15% in controls.

The source of this sequence is a woman between 18 and 70 years old with a cervical HPV16 infection that either progressed to CIN3+ or cleared (not recorded which). The sequenced material came from blood buffy coat. V usage is TRBV18 and J usage is TRBJ1-1; D unresolved. Partial CDR3 DNA: TGTGCCAGCTCACGGCAGAACACTGAA. As protein: CASSRQNTE. The whole CDR3 region reads CASSRQNTEAFF.